The clone carrying this TCR beta chain was observed many times. The antigen remains unidentified. V lost 3 bases, J lost 0 bases, and 9 bases lay in between. This CDR3 has 14 amino acids. The germline gives CDR1 LNHDA, CDR2 SQIVND (reference sequence). Arm-PCR of CDR3 regions with iRepertoire HTBI primers generated TCR beta libraries. From the multiplex PCR reads, TCRdb called clonotypes with MiXCR, one entry per CDR3 protein. The sample holds 510,000 or so distinct CDR3 sequences, 9.5% to 15% seen once. This record belongs to a study of regulatory T cells in long-lasting Graves disease. Study details: For under 3 months, newly diagnosed Graves' patients had been taking antithyroid drugs.

Specified time point: newly diagnosed GD, antithyroid drugs for less than 3 months. PBMC-extracted RNA yielded the TCR library. Notes on the study in general: Tissue studied was limited to peripheral blood, excluding thyroid tissue. There were preferences for TRBV28, TRBJ1-2 and TRBJ2-5 in persistent disease.

This sample also appeared in a second study, on T cells in Graves' hyperthyroidism and ophthalmopathy. That paper notes: TCR CDR3 underwent first-round RT-PCR with the HTBI primer set.

This sequence originates from a woman aged 25 to 39 with Graves disease. This chain joins TRBV19 and TRBJ2-7, with a possible D match to TRBD2 (5 bases). The sample was peripheral blood mononuclear cells (PBMCs), taken at new diagnosis, from a patient treated with antithyroid drugs. The DNA of the CDR3 is TGTGCCAGTAGTATTGCGGGCCCCTCCTACGAGCAGTACTTC. Protein sequence: CASSIAGPSYEQYF.